This T cell receptor beta chain stems from a study of blood T cell repertoires in COVID-19. Across the whole study: Acute and convalescent COVID-19 samples came from the United States, Italy and Spain. Nucleic acid was either cDNA or gDNA, and it came from T cells, B-cell-depleted T cells, or PBMCs.

From germline, CDR1 is KGHSH and CDR2 LQKENI. The CDR3 runs 13 residues. Trimming pared 6 bases from V and 4 bases from J, leaving 12 bases between. Original data processing: Scientists estimated how many nucleated cells there were by amplifying reference gene primers. TCRdb's copy holds only in-frame clones and misses some; the assay was immunoSEQ multiplex PCR. The V and J calls and the clone size are those of that table, but D and trimming were determined from the DNA. The sample has 250,000 to 300,000 clones; roughly 90% are singletons. The V and J genes are TRBV18 and TRBJ1-1; a possible D gene is TRBD1 (5 bases). This clonotype originated in a woman between 50 and 59 years old who had recovered from COVID-19. Sequencing used peripheral blood. For the CDR3, the DNA is TGTGCCAGCTCCGTTGGCAGGGCCACTGAAGCTTTCTTT. Translated: CASSVGRATEAFF.